These 15 T cell receptor beta chains share one sample of origin, sequenced in a study of blood T cell repertoires in COVID-19. Generated by immunoSEQ multiplex PCR, the TCRdb table keeps only in-frame clones and is missing some. The sample yields roughly 150,000 clones, approximately 90% seen once. Sample: peripheral blood. The receptors originated from a man between 18 and 35 years old with COVID-19, enrolled during active disease.

The table lists this clone with a count of one. This rearrangement joins TRBV19 to TRBJ1-1; 10 bases are shared with TRBD1. This CDR3 contains 14 residues. The germline CDR1 and CDR2 sequences are LNHDA and SQIVND (reference sequence). Trimming at V came to 5 bases and at J to 4 bases, leaving 4 bases not matched to a gene. CDR3 residues: CASSVTGGGTEAFF. The CDR3 DNA reads as TGTGCCAGTAGTGTGACAGGGGGCGGCACTGAAGCTTTCTTT.

This clone has only one observation. V is TRBV28 and J is TRBJ1-2; 9 bases line up with TRBD1. Germline trimming cut 6 bases from V and 4 bases from J; bases unmatched to any gene: 12. There are 16 residues in the CDR3. CDR1 is MDHEN, CDR2 SYDVKM, per germline. CDR3 DNA: TGTGCCAGCAGGTCATGGACGGACAGGGGAAGCTATGGCTACACCTTC. This translates into CASRSWTDRGSYGYTF.

This chain links TRBV4-3 with TRBJ2-7; TRBD2 aligns across 7 bases. Germline lookup yields CDR1 LGHNA and CDR2 YSLEER. This CDR3 spans 15 amino acids. The junction had 5 bases not matched to a gene; V was cut back by 1 base and J by 2 bases. CDR3 in DNA: TGCGCCAGCAGCCAAGGTGGGAGGGGAACCTACGAGCAGTACTTC. Translating gives CASSQGGRGTYEQYF.

V is TRBV12-3 or TRBV12-4 and J is TRBJ1-1; 7 bases fit TRBD1. V lost 3 bases to trimming and J lost 3 bases; unmatched junction nucleotides: 1. CDR3 size: 13 residues. CDR3 protein: CASSFDRDTEAFF. The CDR3 nucleotides read TGTGCCAGCAGTTTCGACAGGGACACTGAAGCTTTCTTT.

The rearrangement links TRBV1 to TRBJ2-2; the table names TRBD2, a call not compared with the DNA. TRBV1 is a recognized pseudogene. The CDR3 contains 19 residues. This CDR3 is CTSSQDRASGRENTGELFF. In DNA form, the CDR3 reads TGCACCAGCAGCCAAGATCGGGCTAGCGGGAGGGAGAACACCGGGGAGCTGTTTTTT.

V and J are TRBV7-8 and TRBJ2-1; 10 bases are a match to TRBD2. Germline V gene data show CDR1 as SGHVS and CDR2 as FQNEAQ. This CDR3 region has 16 residues. With V trimmed by 5 bases and J by 9 bases, 13 bases remained unmatched. CDR3 nucleotide sequence: TGTGCCAGCAGCGACTTATCTAGCGGGAGATTTGGTGAGCAGTTCTTC. Translating gives CASSDLSSGRFGEQFF.

The gene calls are TRBV5-1 and TRBJ1-1; no clear D. Trimming removed 2 bases from V and 3 bases from J, with 8 bases in between. The CDR3 covers 13 residues. CDR1 is SGHRS and CDR2 is YFSETQ in the germline V gene. DNA for the CDR3: TGCGCCAGCAGCTTAAACCTAGACACTGAAGCTTTCTTT. Its protein is CASSLNLDTEAFF. Complete variable domain (other parts from reference TRBV5-1 and TRBJ1-1): KAGVTQTPRYLIKTRGQQVTLSCSPISGHRSVSWYQQTPGQGLQFLFEYFSETQRNKGNFPGRFSGRQFSNSRSEMNVSTLELGDSALYLCASSLNLDTEAFFGQGTRLTVV.

This sequence joins TRBV10-3 and TRBJ2-7; D is ambiguous. Looked up from germline, CDR1 is ENHRY and CDR2 is SYGVKD. The CDR3 sequence is 12 residues long. The V gene lost 0 bases and the J gene lost 6 bases, with 6 bases spanning the gap. CDR3 residues: CAISESATEQYF. The DNA for the CDR3 is TGTGCCATCAGTGAGTCGGCAACCGAGCAGTACTTC.

The chain joins TRBV5-6 to TRBJ2-1, with TRBD1 matching over 9 bases. The CDR3 is made up of 12 amino acids. V lost 4 bases to trimming and J lost 10 bases; unmatched junction nucleotides: 3. CDR1 SGHDT and CDR2 YYEEEE come from the germline V gene. DNA for the CDR3: TGTGCCAGCAGCATCGGGACAGGGGAGCAGTTCTTC. This gives the protein CASSIGTGEQFF.

The chain joins TRBV27 to TRBJ2-3; 8 bases are shared with TRBD1. This CDR3 has 13 residues. Unmatched junction bases numbered 3, after V lost 8 bases and J lost 2 bases. CDR1 MNHEY and CDR2 SMNVEV come from the germline V gene (reference sequence). The CDR3 sequence: CASRTGTTDTQYF. As DNA, the CDR3 is TGTGCCAGCCGGACAGGGACCACAGATACGCAGTATTTT.

This sequence joins TRBV5-4 and TRBJ1-1; weak D call: TRBD1 (5 bases). V shed 0 bases and J shed 1 base, with 7 bases lying between them. CDR3 size: 14 residues. In germline, CDR1 is SGHNT, CDR2 YYREEE (reference sequence). The CDR3 DNA is TGTGCCAGCAGCTTGGTTAGGGGGAACACTGAAGCTTTCTTT. This translates into CASSLVRGNTEAFF.

The V call is TRBV28, the J call TRBJ1-2, with D possibly being TRBD1 (5 bases). Germline CDR1 reads MDHEN; CDR2 reads SYDVKM. V was shortened by 2 bases and J by 3 bases, with 7 bases between the two germline ends. This CDR3 is 13 amino acids long. The CDR3 sequence: CASSLEQDYGYTF. CDR3 coding DNA: TGTGCCAGCAGTTTAGAACAGGACTATGGCTACACCTTC.

The chain uses TRBV19 and TRBJ2-1; TRBD2 agrees at 8 bases. Germline trimming cut 6 bases from V and 10 bases from J; bases unmatched to any gene: 14. Germline V CDR1 and CDR2: LNHDA, SQIVND (reference sequence). The CDR3 is made up of 15 amino acids. The CDR3 DNA is TGTGCCAGTAGCACGGCGGGACTAGTGGGGAACGAGCAGTTCTTC. It yields the protein CASSTAGLVGNEQFF.

The chain carries TRBV27 and TRBJ2-1, with 8 bases fitting TRBD2. CDR1 is MNHEY, CDR2 SMNVEV, per germline (reference sequence). Trimming cost V 4 bases and J 5 bases; bases outside gene matches: 4. The CDR3 sequence is 14 residues long. The CDR3: CASSYSGVHNEQFF. In nucleotides, the CDR3 is TGTGCCAGCAGTTATAGCGGGGTACACAATGAGCAGTTCTTC.

CDR3 sequence: CASSVVSGRVDEQFF. The CDR3 region has the DNA TGTGCCAGCAGCGTAGTCAGCGGGAGGGTCGATGAGCAGTTCTTC. The V call is TRBV9, the J call TRBJ2-1; 10 nucleotides agree with TRBD2. V lost 0 bases, J lost 8 bases, and 5 bases stayed unmatched. Germline CDR1 SGDLS, CDR2 YYNGEE. This CDR3 comprises 15 residues.